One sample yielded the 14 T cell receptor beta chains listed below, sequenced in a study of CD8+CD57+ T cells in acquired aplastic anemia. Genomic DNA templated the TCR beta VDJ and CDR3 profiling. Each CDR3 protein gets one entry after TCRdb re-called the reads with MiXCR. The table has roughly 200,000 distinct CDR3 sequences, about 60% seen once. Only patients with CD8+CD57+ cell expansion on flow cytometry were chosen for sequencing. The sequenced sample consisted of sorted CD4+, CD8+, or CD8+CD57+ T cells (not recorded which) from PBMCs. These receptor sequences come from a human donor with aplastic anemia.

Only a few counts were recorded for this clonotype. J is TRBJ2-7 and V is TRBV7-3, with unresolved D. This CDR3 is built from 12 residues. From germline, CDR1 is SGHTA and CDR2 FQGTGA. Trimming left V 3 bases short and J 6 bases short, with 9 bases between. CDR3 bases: TGTGCCAGCAGCTTTGATCAGTCCGAGCAGTACTTC. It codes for CASSFDQSEQYF.

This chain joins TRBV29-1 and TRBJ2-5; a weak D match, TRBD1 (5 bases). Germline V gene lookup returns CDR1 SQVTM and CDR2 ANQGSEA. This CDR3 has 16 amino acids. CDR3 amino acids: CSARDLRQLAQETQYF. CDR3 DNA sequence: TGCAGTGCTAGAGATCTCCGACAGTTGGCCCAAGAGACCCAGTACTTC.

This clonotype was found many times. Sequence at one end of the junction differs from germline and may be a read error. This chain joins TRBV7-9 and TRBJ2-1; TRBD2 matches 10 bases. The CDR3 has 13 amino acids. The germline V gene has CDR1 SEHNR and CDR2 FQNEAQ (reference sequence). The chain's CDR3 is CASSLAGVNEQFF. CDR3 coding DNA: TGTGCCAGCAGCCTAGCGGGAGTGAATGAGCAGTTCTTC.

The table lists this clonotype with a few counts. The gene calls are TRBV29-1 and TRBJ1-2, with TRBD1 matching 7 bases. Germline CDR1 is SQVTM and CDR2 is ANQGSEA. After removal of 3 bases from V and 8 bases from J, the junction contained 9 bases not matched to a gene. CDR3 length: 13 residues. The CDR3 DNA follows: TGCAGCGTTGAGGTCTGGCAGGGGGAAGGCTACACCTTC. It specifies CSVEVWQGEGYTF.

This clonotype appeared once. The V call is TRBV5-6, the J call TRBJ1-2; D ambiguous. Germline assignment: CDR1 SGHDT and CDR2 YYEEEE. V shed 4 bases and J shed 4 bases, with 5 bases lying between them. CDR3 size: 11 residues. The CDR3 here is CASSTSYGYTF. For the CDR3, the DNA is TGTGCCAGCAGCACCTCCTATGGCTACACCTTC.

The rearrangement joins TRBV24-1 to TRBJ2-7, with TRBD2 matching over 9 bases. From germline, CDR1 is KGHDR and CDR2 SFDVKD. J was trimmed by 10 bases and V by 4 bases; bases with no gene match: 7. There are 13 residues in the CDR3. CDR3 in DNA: TGTGCCACCAGTGACATCGGGACTAGCCGTCAGTACTTC. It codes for CATSDIGTSRQYF.

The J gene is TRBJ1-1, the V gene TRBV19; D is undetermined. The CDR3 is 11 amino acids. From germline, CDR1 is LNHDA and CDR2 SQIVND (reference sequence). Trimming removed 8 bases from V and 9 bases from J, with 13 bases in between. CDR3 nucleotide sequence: TGTGCCAGTGGAACCACGGCCCAAGCTTTCTTT. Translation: CASGTTAQAFF.

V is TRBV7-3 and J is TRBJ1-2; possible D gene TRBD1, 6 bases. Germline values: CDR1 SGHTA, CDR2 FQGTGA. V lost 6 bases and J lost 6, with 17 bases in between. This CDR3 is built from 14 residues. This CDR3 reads CASRANQGSHGYTF. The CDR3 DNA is TGTGCCAGCAGGGCTAATCAGGGGTCCCATGGCTACACCTTC.

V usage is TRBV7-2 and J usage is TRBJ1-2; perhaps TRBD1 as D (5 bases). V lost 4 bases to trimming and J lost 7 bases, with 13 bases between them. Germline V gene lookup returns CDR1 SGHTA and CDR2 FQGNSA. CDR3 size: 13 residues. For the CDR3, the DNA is TGTGCCAGCAGCTCCCCTTCCAGGGCTGGCTACACCTTC. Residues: CASSSPSRAGYTF.

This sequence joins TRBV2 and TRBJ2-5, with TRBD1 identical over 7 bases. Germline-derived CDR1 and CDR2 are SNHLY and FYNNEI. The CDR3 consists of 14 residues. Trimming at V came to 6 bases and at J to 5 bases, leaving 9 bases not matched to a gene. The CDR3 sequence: CASRETGTAETQYF. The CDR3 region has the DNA TGTGCCAGCAGGGAAACCGGGACAGCCGAGACCCAGTACTTC.

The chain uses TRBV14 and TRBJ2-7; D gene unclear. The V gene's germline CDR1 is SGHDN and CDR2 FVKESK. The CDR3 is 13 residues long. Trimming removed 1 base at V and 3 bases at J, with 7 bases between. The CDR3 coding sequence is TGTGCCAGCAGCCAAGTTCTCGACTACGAGCAGTACTTC. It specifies CASSQVLDYEQYF. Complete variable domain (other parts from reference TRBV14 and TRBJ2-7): EAGVTQFPSHSVIEKGQTVTLRCDPISGHDNLYWYRRVMGKEIKFLLHFVKESKQDESGMPNNRFLAERTGGTYSTLKVQPAELEDSGVYFCASSQVLDYEQYFGPGTRLTVT.

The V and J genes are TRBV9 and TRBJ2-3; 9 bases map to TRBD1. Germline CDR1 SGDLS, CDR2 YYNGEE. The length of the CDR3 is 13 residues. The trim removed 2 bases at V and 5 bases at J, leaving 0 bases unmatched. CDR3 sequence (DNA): TGTGCCAGCAGCGTGACAGGGGGAGATACGCAGTATTTT. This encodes CASSVTGGDTQYF. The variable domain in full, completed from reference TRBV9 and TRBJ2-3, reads DSGVTQTPKHLITATGQRVTLRCSPRSGDLSVYWYQQSLDQGLQFLIQYYNGEERAKGNILERFSAQQFPDLHSELNLSSLELGDSALYFCASSVTGGDTQYFGPGTRLTVL.

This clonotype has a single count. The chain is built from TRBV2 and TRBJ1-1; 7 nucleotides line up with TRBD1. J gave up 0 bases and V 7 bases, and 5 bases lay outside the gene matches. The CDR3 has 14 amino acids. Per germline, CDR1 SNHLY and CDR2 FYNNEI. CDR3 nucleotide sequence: TGTGCCAGCACCTTCGACAGGGTGAACACTGAAGCTTTCTTT. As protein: CASTFDRVNTEAFF.

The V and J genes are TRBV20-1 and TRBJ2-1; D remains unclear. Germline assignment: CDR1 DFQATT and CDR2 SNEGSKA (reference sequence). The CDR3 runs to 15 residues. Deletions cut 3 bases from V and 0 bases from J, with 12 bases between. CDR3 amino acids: CSASYYKSSYNEQFF. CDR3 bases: TGCAGTGCTAGTTACTACAAGAGCTCCTACAATGAGCAGTTCTTC.